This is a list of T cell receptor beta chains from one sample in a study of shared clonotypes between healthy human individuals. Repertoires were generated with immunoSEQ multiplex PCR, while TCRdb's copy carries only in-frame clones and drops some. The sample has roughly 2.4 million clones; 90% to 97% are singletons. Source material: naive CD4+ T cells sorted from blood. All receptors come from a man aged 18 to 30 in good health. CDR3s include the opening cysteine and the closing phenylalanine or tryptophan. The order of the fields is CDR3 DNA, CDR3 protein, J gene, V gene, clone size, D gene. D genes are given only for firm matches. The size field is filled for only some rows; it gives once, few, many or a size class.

TGTGCCAGCAGCAGACAGGGGTCTTATGGCTACACCTTC,CASSRQGSYGYTF,TRBJ1-2,TRBV7-9,-,TRBD1
TGTGCCAGCAGCACAGCGGCGGGGAAGTACCAAGAGACCCAGTACTTC,CASSTAAGKYQETQYF,TRBJ2-5,TRBV6-6,-,-
TGTGCCAGCAGCAAACTCCCAGGACGTTCGAGGGAGACCCAGTACTTC,CASSKLPGRSRETQYF,TRBJ2-5,TRBV21-1,-,-
TGCAGCGTACGATCCGCGGGACTAGCGGGAGCCGGTGGGGAGCTGTTTTTT,CSVRSAGLAGAGGELFF,TRBJ2-2,TRBV29-1,once,TRBD2
TGTGCCAGCAGCAAAACTGGGGATCAGCCCCAGCATTTT,CASSKTGDQPQHF,TRBJ1-5,TRBV5-8,-,-
TGTGCCAGTACGGGACAGAACTACGAGCAGTACTTC,CASTGQNYEQYF,TRBJ2-7,TRBV19,-,TRBD1
TGTGCCAGTAGTGTGGACGGCACCGGGGAGCTGTTTTTT,CASSVDGTGELFF,TRBJ2-2,TRBV19,-,-
TGCGCCAGCAGCCCACCTTCACCCGGAGGTAACACCGGGGAGCTGTTTTTT,CASSPPSPGGNTGELFF,TRBJ2-2,TRBV5-1,-,-
TGTGCCATCAGTGGACGGGAGACTAGCAATCAGCCCCAGCATTTT,CAISGRETSNQPQHF,TRBJ1-5,TRBV10-3,once,-
TGTGCCAGCAGCCACCGAGGGCAGGTCCACGAGACCCAGTACTTC,CASSHRGQVHETQYF,TRBJ2-5,TRBV11-3,-,-
TGTGCCAGCAGCTTAGAGGTGGAAAGGGGCACAGATACGCAGTATTTT,CASSLEVERGTDTQYF,TRBJ2-3,TRBV7-6,once,-
TGCGCCAGCAGCTTTAAGGCAGACCCTGGCTCCTATAATTCACCCCTCCACTTT,CASSFKADPGSYNSPLHF,TRBJ1-6,TRBV5-1,-,-
TGTGCCAGCAGGGCTACCGGGACAGGGCCTTCCTACGAGCAGTACTTC,CASRATGTGPSYEQYF,TRBJ2-7,TRBV2,-,TRBD1
TGTGCCAGCAGCCTGACCCTTTCACGCACAGATACGCAGTATTTT,CASSLTLSRTDTQYF,TRBJ2-3,TRBV7-2,-,-
TGTGCCATCAGTACCTCGGGAGAGCAGTACTTC,CAISTSGEQYF,TRBJ2-7,TRBV10-3,-,-
TGTGCCTGGATGAGCTCCTATAATTCACCCCTCCACTTT,CAWMSSYNSPLHF,TRBJ1-6,TRBV30,-,-
TGTGCCAGCAGCTTGTACCGACAGGGACTCTACGAGCAGTACTTC,CASSLYRQGLYEQYF,TRBJ2-7,TRBV5-4,-,-
TGTGCCAGCAGTCCCGGACAGTCCTGGTTCTTC,CASSPGQSWFF,TRBJ2-1,TRBV25-1,-,-
TGTGCCAGCAGTTGGGACCCTAACTATGGCTACACCTTC,CASSWDPNYGYTF,TRBJ1-2,TRBV28,-,-
TGTGCCAGCAGTCCAACAGGAGGGGGTTCACCCCTCCACTTT,CASSPTGGGSPLHF,TRBJ1-6,TRBV7-3,-,-
TGTGCCAGCAGGTCACAGGGCACTCAGTATGGCTACACCTTC,CASRSQGTQYGYTF,TRBJ1-2,TRBV6-5,-,-
TGTGCCAGCAGTCAAGAAGTTCAGCCCCAGCATTTT,CASSQEVQPQHF,TRBJ1-5,TRBV6-6,-,-
TGCGCCAGCAGCGCGCCCGGGACTAGCCGGGCAGATACGCAGTATTTT,CASSAPGTSRADTQYF,TRBJ2-3,TRBV4-1,-,TRBD2
TGTGCCAGCAGCCAGAGGACTAGCGGGAGCACCACCGGGGAGCTGTTTTTT,CASSQRTSGSTTGELFF,TRBJ2-2,TRBV4-2,-,TRBD2
TGTGCCTGGGAGACCCAGTCCGGTGAAAAACTGTTTTTT,CAWETQSGEKLFF,TRBJ1-4,TRBV30,once,-
TGCGCCAGCAGCCAATCCAGGGTCTACAATGAGCAGTTCTTC,CASSQSRVYNEQFF,TRBJ2-1,TRBV4-1,-,-
TGTGCCAGCTCACCCTCGATTGGACAGGGCCGTAATTCACCCCTCCACTTT,CASSPSIGQGRNSPLHF,TRBJ1-6,TRBV18,once,TRBD1
TGCGCCAGCAGCCACACCCTCGGTAGGACTAGCGGGGGGGATACGCAGTATTTT,CASSHTLGRTSGGDTQYF,TRBJ2-3,TRBV4-1,-,TRBD2
TGCGCCAGCAGCTTGGGGACCGGGACTAGCGTGTACAATGAGCAGTTCTTC,CASSLGTGTSVYNEQFF,TRBJ2-1,TRBV5-1,-,TRBD2
TGTGCCAGCAGCAAGGGACTAGCGGATAGCCCCTACGAGCAGTACTTC,CASSKGLADSPYEQYF,TRBJ2-7,TRBV7-2,-,TRBD2
TGTGCCAGCACCCACTCGGGACAGCACCAGCCCCAGCATTTT,CASTHSGQHQPQHF,TRBJ1-5,TRBV6-6,-,TRBD1
TGTGCCAGCAGCCCGACTAGCGGGAGTTACGAGCAGTACTTC,CASSPTSGSYEQYF,TRBJ2-7,TRBV5-4,-,TRBD2
TGTGCCAGCAGTTGGGCCTTCGGAGAGGTCGAGACCCAGTACTTC,CASSWAFGEVETQYF,TRBJ2-5,TRBV6-5,-,-
TGTGCCTGGAGCTCCGGGACAGGGAATTGGCAGTTCTTC,CAWSSGTGNWQFF,TRBJ2-1,TRBV30,-,TRBD1
TGTGCCAGCAGTTATGAGGGGTTGCGTACAGATACGCAGTATTTT,CASSYEGLRTDTQYF,TRBJ2-3,TRBV6-5,-,-
TGTGCCAGCAGCCCGGACGGGCCTAGCAATCAGCCCCAGCATTTT,CASSPDGPSNQPQHF,TRBJ1-5,TRBV7-9,few,-